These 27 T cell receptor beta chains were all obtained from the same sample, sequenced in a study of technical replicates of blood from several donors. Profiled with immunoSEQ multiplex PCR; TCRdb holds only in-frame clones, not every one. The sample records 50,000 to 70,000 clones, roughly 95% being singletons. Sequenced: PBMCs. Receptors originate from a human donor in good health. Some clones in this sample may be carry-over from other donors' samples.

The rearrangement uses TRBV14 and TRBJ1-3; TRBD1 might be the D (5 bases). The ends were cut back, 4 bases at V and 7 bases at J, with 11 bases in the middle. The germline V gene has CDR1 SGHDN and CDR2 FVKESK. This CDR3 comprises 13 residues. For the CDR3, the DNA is TGTGCCAGCAGCCCCGGGACTCCCAACACCATATATTTT. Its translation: CASSPGTPNTIYF.

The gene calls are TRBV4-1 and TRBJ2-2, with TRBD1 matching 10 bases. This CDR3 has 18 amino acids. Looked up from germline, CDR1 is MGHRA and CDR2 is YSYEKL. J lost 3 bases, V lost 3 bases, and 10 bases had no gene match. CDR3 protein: CASSHDGRTGGYTGELFF. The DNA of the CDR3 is TGCGCCAGCAGCCATGATGGACGGACAGGGGGGTACACCGGGGAGCTGTTTTTT.

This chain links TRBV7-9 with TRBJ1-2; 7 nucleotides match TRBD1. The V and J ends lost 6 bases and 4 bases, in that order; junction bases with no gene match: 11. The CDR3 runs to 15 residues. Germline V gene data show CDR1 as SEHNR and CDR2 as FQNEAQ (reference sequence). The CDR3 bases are TGTGCCAGCAGTAGATCCGGGACAGTCGGCTATGGCTACACCTTC. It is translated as CASSRSGTVGYGYTF.

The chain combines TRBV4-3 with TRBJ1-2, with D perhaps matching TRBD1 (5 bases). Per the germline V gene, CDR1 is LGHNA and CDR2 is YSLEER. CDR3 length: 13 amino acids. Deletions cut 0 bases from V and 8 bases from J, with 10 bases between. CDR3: CASSQEKGRGYTF. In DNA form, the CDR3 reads TGCGCCAGCAGCCAAGAAAAGGGGCGGGGCTACACCTTC.

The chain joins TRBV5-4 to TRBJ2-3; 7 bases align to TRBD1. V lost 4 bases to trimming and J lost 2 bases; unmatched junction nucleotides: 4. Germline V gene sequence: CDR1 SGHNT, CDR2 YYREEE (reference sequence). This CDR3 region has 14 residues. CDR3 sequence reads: CASSRDRLTDTQYF. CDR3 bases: TGTGCCAGCAGCAGGGACAGACTCACAGATACGCAGTATTTT.

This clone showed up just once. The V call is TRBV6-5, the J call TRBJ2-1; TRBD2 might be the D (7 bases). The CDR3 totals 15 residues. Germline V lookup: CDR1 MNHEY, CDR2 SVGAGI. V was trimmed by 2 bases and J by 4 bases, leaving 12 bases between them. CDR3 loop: CASSYRGGLYNEQFF. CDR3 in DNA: TGTGCCAGCAGTTACAGGGGGGGGTTATACAATGAGCAGTTCTTC.

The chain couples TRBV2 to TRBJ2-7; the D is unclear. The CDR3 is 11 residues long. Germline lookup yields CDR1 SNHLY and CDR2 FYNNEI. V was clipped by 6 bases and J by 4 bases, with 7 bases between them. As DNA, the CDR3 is TGTGCCAGCAGCTACTCGTACGAGCAGTACTTC. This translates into CASSYSYEQYF.

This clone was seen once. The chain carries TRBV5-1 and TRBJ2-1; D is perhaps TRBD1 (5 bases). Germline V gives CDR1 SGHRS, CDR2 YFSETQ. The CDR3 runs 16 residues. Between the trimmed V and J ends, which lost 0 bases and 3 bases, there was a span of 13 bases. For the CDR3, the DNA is TGCGCCAGCAGCTTGGGGGGCGTGGTGGTCTACAATGAGCAGTTCTTC. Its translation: CASSLGGVVVYNEQFF.

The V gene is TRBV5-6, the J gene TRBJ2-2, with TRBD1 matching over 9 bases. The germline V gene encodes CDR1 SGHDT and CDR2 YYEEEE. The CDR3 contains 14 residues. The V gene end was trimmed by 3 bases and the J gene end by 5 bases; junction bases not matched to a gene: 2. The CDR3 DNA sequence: TGTGCCAGCAGCTATGGGACAGGGACCGGGGAGCTGTTTTTT. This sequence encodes CASSYGTGTGELFF.

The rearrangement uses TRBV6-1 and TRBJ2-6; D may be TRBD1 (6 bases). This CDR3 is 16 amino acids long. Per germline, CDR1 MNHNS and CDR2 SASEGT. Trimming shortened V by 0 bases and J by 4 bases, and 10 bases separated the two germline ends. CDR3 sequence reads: CASSEAPGAGANVLTF. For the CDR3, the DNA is TGTGCCAGCAGTGAAGCCCCAGGGGCAGGGGCCAACGTCCTGACTTTC.

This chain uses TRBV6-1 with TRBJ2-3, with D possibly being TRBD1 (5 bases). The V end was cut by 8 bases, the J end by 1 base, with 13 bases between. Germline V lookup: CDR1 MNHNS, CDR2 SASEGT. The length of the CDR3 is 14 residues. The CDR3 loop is CASVGATGTDTQYF. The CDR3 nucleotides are TGTGCCAGCGTTGGAGCGACAGGCACAGATACGCAGTATTTT.

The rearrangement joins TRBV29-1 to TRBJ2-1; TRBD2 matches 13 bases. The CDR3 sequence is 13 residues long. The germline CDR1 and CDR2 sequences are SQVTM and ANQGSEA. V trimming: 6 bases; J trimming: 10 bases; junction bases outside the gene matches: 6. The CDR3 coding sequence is TGCAGCGTACCGGGACTAGCGGGACGAGAGCAGTTCTTC. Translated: CSVPGLAGREQFF.

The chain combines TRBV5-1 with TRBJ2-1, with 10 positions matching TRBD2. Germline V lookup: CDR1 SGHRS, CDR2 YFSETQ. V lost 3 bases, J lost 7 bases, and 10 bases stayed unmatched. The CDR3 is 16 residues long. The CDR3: CASSSTSGVRQNEQFF. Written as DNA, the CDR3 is TGCGCCAGCAGCTCCACTAGCGGGGTGAGACAGAATGAGCAGTTCTTC.

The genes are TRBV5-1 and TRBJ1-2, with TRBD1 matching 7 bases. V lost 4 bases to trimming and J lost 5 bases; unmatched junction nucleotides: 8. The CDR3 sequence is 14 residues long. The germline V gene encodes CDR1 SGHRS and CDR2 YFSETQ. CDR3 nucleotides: TGCGCCAGCAGCCAACGACAGGGCCTATATGGCTACACCTTC. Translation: CASSQRQGLYGYTF.

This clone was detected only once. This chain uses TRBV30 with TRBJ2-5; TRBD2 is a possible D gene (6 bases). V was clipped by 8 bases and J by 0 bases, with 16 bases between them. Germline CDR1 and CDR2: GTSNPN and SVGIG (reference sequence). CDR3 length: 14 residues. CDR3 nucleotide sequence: TGTGCCGGCTCTCCTCGGGGGAACCAAGAGACCCAGTACTTC. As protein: CAGSPRGNQETQYF.

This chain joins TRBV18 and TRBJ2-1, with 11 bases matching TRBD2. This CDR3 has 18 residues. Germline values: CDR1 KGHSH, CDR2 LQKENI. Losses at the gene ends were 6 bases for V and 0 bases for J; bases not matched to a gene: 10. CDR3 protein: CASSPTSGGGGSYNEQFF. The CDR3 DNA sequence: TGTGCCAGCTCCCCAACTAGCGGGGGCGGAGGCTCCTACAATGAGCAGTTCTTC.

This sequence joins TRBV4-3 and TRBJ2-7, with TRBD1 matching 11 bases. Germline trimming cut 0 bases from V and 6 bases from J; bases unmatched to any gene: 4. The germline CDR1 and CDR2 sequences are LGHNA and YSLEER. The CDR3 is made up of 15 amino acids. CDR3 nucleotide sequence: TGCGCCAGCAGCCAAGATCGGACAGGGGGCTTCGAGCAGTACTTC. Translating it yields CASSQDRTGGFEQYF.

The CDR3 sequence: CASSPFIAAEQFF. CDR3 sequence (DNA): TGTGCCAGCAGCCCGTTCATAGCGGCTGAGCAGTTCTTC. V usage is TRBV7-2 and J usage is TRBJ2-1; perhaps TRBD2 as D (6 bases). CDR1 is SGHTA, CDR2 FQGNSA, per germline. The CDR3 spans 13 residues. V lost 5 bases and J lost 9, with 14 bases in between.

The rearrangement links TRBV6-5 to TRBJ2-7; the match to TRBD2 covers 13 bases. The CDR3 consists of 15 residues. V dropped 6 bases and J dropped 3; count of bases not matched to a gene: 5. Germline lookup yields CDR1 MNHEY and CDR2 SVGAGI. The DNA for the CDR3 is TGTGCCAGCAGCCGGACTAGCGGGAGAGACTACGAGCAGTACTTC. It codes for CASSRTSGRDYEQYF.

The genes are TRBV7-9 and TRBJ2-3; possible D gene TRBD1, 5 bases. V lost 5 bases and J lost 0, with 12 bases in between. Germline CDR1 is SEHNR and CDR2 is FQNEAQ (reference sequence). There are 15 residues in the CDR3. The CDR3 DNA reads TGTGCCAGCAGCCCTGGGGCAACTAGCACAGATACGCAGTATTTT. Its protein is CASSPGATSTDTQYF.

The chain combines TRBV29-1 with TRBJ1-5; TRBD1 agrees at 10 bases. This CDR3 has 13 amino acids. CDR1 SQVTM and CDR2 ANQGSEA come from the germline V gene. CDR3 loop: CSVSRDRGQPQHF. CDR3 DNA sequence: TGCAGTGTTAGCCGGGACAGGGGTCAGCCCCAGCATTTT.

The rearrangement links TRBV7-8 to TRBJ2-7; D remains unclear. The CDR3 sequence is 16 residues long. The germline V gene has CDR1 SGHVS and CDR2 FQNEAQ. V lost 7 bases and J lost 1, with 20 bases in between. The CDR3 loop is CASKLGRPGVSYEQYF. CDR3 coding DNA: TGTGCCAGCAAACTGGGCAGGCCCGGTGTTTCCTACGAGCAGTACTTC.

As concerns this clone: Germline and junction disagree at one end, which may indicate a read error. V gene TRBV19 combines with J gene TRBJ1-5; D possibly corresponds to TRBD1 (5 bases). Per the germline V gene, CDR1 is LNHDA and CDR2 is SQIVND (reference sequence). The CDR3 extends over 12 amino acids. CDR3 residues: CASSIDQGLPNF. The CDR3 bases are TGTGCCAGTAGTATAGATCAGGGCCTACCAAATTTT.

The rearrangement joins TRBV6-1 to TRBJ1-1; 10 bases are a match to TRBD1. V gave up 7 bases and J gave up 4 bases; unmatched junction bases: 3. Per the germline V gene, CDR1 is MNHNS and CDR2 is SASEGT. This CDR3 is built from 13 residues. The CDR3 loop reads CASTGTGVTEAFF. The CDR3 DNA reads TGTGCCAGCACCGGGACAGGGGTCACTGAAGCTTTCTTT.

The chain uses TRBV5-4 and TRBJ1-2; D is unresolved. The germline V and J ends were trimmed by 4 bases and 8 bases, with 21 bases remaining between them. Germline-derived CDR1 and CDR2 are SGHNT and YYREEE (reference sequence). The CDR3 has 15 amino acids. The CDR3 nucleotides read TGTGCCAGCAGCCCGAGGCGAGATCGTCAAGGCGGCTACACCTTC. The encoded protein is CASSPRRDRQGGYTF.

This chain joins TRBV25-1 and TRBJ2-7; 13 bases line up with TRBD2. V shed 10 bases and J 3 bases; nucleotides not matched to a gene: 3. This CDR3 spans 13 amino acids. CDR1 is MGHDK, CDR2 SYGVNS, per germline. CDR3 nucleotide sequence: TGTGCCACCAGACTAGCGGGAGGCTACGAGCAGTACTTC. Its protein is CATRLAGGYEQYF.

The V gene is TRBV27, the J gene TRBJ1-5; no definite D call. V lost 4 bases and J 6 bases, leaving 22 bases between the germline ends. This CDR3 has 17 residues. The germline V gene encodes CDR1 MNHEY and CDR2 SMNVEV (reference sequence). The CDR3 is CASSSLLQLGGSQPQHF. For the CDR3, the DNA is TGTGCCAGCAGTTCCTTACTGCAGCTCGGTGGGAGTCAGCCCCAGCATTTT.